This TCR beta chain derives from a study of T cell responses to AZD1222 COVID-19 vaccine. The V and J ends lost 4 bases and 3 bases, in that order; junction bases with no gene match: 4. The CDR3 consists of 14 residues. Sequenced by immunoSEQ multiplex PCR; TCRdb stores in-frame clones only, minus some. The table has roughly 180,000 clones, about nine tenths seen once; the top ten hold less than 3%. The study, taken as a whole, reports: The donor cohort was predominantly white British with a female majority, and clonal diversity may have been underestimated.

A note on this clone: The antigen is not known.

The chain couples TRBV23-1 to TRBJ2-5; 8 nucleotides match TRBD1. TRBV23-1 is labeled an ORF, and its function is uncertain. The specimen comprised peripheral blood, sampled on day 0 of AZD1222 vaccination. This clonotype was sampled from an adult in good health. The CDR3 loop is CASSPSDREETQYF. The CDR3 DNA reads TGCGCCAGCAGTCCATCGGACAGGGAAGAGACCCAGTACTTC.